A selection of T cell receptor beta chains follows, all from one sample in a study of T cell repertoires in cytomegalovirus infection. Using its own MiXCR run on the reads, TCRdb lists one record per CDR3 protein. Of about 130,000 distinct CDR3 sequences in the sample, about 24% were seen once. No antigen is known for these receptors. Material: PBMCs, sequenced either directly or after in vitro stimulation (not recorded which). These receptors all come from a human donor in good health (CMV status not recorded). Some clones in this sample may be carry-over from other donors' samples. CDR3s include the opening cysteine and the closing phenylalanine or tryptophan. The order of the fields is V gene, D gene, J gene, clone size, CDR3 DNA, CDR3 protein. A D gene is named only where the DNA matches it firmly. The size of a clone is reported for some rows only, either as once, few or many, or as a class for expanded clones.

v_call: TRBV18
d_call: -
j_call: TRBJ1-2
clone_size: few
cdr3_nt: TGTGCCAGCTCTCCCAGAACCTCCCGAGGGGGAAACTATGGCTACACCTTC
cdr3_aa: CASSPRTSRGGNYGYTF

v_call: TRBV11-2
d_call: -
j_call: TRBJ2-3
clone_size: many
cdr3_nt: TGTGCCAGCAGTCTAGGGTCGAGGGGGTCAGATACGCAGTATTTT
cdr3_aa: CASSLGSRGSDTQYF

v_call: TRBV7-6
d_call: TRBD2
j_call: TRBJ2-2
clone_size: -
cdr3_nt: TGTGCCAGCAGCAGGACTAGTGGCCGGGGTGGGGAGCTGTTTTTT
cdr3_aa: CASSRTSGRGGELFF

v_call: TRBV4-1
d_call: -
j_call: TRBJ2-3
clone_size: -
cdr3_nt: TGCGCCAGCAGCCAAGTCGGTAGTGCAGATACGCAGTATTTT
cdr3_aa: CASSQVGSADTQYF

v_call: TRBV7-2
d_call: -
j_call: TRBJ2-7
clone_size: few
cdr3_nt: TGTGCCAGCAGCTTAGAGGGGGGGCCTACCTACGAGCAGTACTTC
cdr3_aa: CASSLEGGPTYEQYF

v_call: TRBV20-1
d_call: TRBD1
j_call: TRBJ1-2
clone_size: -
cdr3_nt: TGCAGTGCTAGAGGGGACAGCTATGGCTACACCTTC
cdr3_aa: CSARGDSYGYTF

v_call: TRBV28
d_call: TRBD2
j_call: TRBJ2-1
clone_size: few
cdr3_nt: TGTGCCAGCAGCCTCCCTGGGACTAGTTGGGGTGTCTCCTACAATGAGCAGTTCTTC
cdr3_aa: CASSLPGTSWGVSYNEQFF

v_call: TRBV7-6
d_call: -
j_call: TRBJ2-1
clone_size: -
cdr3_nt: TGTGCCAGCAGCTTAGGAGGGACGTGGCGGGGATCCTACAATGAGCAGTTCTTC
cdr3_aa: CASSLGGTWRGSYNEQFF

v_call: TRBV12-3/TRBV12-4
d_call: -
j_call: TRBJ2-1
clone_size: -
cdr3_nt: TGTGCCAGTAAGGACTCTTACAATGAGCAGTTCTTC
cdr3_aa: CASKDSYNEQFF

v_call: TRBV7-2
d_call: TRBD2
j_call: TRBJ2-7
clone_size: -
cdr3_nt: TGTGCCAGCAGCTTAGTAAGCGCTAGCGGCTCCTACGAGCAGTACTTC
cdr3_aa: CASSLVSASGSYEQYF

v_call: TRBV6-2/TRBV6-3
d_call: TRBD1
j_call: TRBJ2-5
clone_size: many
cdr3_nt: TGTGCCAGCAGACGGGACAGGGAAAAAGAGACCCAGTACTTC
cdr3_aa: CASRRDREKETQYF

v_call: TRBV28
d_call: TRBD1
j_call: TRBJ2-4
clone_size: few
cdr3_nt: TGTGCCAGCAGTTTTAGGGACAGTCTAGCCAAAAACATTCAGTACTTC
cdr3_aa: CASSFRDSLAKNIQYF

v_call: TRBV28
d_call: TRBD1
j_call: TRBJ1-5
clone_size: few
cdr3_nt: TGTGCCAGCAGTTTTGGGACAGGAAACCAGCCCCAGCATTTT
cdr3_aa: CASSFGTGNQPQHF

v_call: TRBV12-5
d_call: -
j_call: TRBJ2-2
clone_size: -
cdr3_nt: TGTGCTAGTGGGCTGGGGGCAACGACCTCGAACACCGGGGAGCTGTTTTTT
cdr3_aa: CASGLGATTSNTGELFF

v_call: TRBV7-2
d_call: -
j_call: TRBJ1-5
clone_size: many
cdr3_nt: TGTGCCAGCAGCTTAGAGTCAGTTAGCAATCAGCCCCAGCATTTT
cdr3_aa: CASSLESVSNQPQHF

v_call: TRBV4-3
d_call: -
j_call: TRBJ1-1
clone_size: few
cdr3_nt: TGCGCCAGCAGCCAAGTGGCACAGCGGGACACTGAAGCTTTCTTT
cdr3_aa: CASSQVAQRDTEAFF

v_call: TRBV20-1
d_call: TRBD1
j_call: TRBJ2-5
clone_size: -
cdr3_nt: TGCAGTGCTAGAGGCGGAGCAGGGGGCCAAGAGACCCAGTACTTC
cdr3_aa: CSARGGAGGQETQYF

v_call: TRBV28
d_call: TRBD1
j_call: TRBJ2-4
clone_size: -
cdr3_nt: TGTGCCAGCAGCCACCTTGGACAGGGCTTCCAAACTGCCAAAAACATTCAGTACTTC
cdr3_aa: CASSHLGQGFQTAKNIQYF

v_call: TRBV7-2
d_call: -
j_call: TRBJ1-1
clone_size: many
cdr3_nt: TGTGCCAGCAGCTTAAGAACGGAAGCTTTCTTT
cdr3_aa: CASSLRTEAFF

v_call: TRBV3-1
d_call: -
j_call: TRBJ2-7
clone_size: -
cdr3_nt: TGTGCCAGCAGCCACAAGGACGGCCGGTTGGGCTACGAGCAGTACTTC
cdr3_aa: CASSHKDGRLGYEQYF

v_call: TRBV20-1
d_call: -
j_call: TRBJ2-2
clone_size: few
cdr3_nt: TGCAGTGCTAGAGTTCGGTCGAAGAACACCGGGGAGCTGTTTTTT
cdr3_aa: CSARVRSKNTGELFF

v_call: TRBV7-3
d_call: -
j_call: TRBJ2-1
clone_size: many
cdr3_nt: TGTGCCAGCAGCTCAAGGCCCGGGACTCCGCAAGAGCAGTTCTTC
cdr3_aa: CASSSRPGTPQEQFF

v_call: TRBV14
d_call: TRBD2
j_call: TRBJ2-1
clone_size: -
cdr3_nt: TGTGCCAGCAGCATACTAGCGGGAGGAGCGAAAAATGAGCAGTTCTTC
cdr3_aa: CASSILAGGAKNEQFF

v_call: TRBV7-2
d_call: -
j_call: TRBJ1-1
clone_size: -
cdr3_nt: TGTGCCAGCATCCAAACGGGGGCAAGAAACACTGAAGCTTTCTTT
cdr3_aa: CASIQTGARNTEAFF

v_call: TRBV29-1
d_call: -
j_call: TRBJ1-2
clone_size: many
cdr3_nt: TGCAGCGTTGAAGTTGCCAGGGCTAACTATGGCTACACCTTC
cdr3_aa: CSVEVARANYGYTF

v_call: TRBV19
d_call: -
j_call: TRBJ1-5
clone_size: few
cdr3_nt: TGTGCCAGTAGTATAGAACCCAGGGATCAGCCCCAGCATTTT
cdr3_aa: CASSIEPRDQPQHF

v_call: TRBV20-1
d_call: TRBD1
j_call: TRBJ1-1
clone_size: -
cdr3_nt: TGCAGTGCTCCACAGGGGGTCTTCCCGGGGGCTGAAGCTTTCTTT
cdr3_aa: CSAPQGVFPGAEAFF

v_call: TRBV6-1
d_call: -
j_call: TRBJ2-5
clone_size: -
cdr3_nt: TGTGCCAGCAGTACCACCAGTGAGACCCAGTACTTC
cdr3_aa: CASSTTSETQYF

v_call: TRBV19
d_call: TRBD1
j_call: TRBJ1-5
clone_size: few
cdr3_nt: TGTGCCAGTAGTAACGACAGGGAACCTTACAGCAATCAGCCCCAGCATTTT
cdr3_aa: CASSNDREPYSNQPQHF

v_call: TRBV20-1
d_call: TRBD2
j_call: TRBJ2-7
clone_size: -
cdr3_nt: TGCAGTGCTAGAGATGGGACTAGCAGCTCCTACGAGCAGTACTTC
cdr3_aa: CSARDGTSSSYEQYF

v_call: TRBV28
d_call: -
j_call: TRBJ2-3
clone_size: few
cdr3_nt: TGTGCCAGCAGTTACTCCCTAGGCGCAGATACGCAGTATTTT
cdr3_aa: CASSYSLGADTQYF

v_call: TRBV20-1
d_call: -
j_call: TRBJ2-7
clone_size: many
cdr3_nt: TGCAGTGCTAGACGGAGGGACACCTACGAGCAGTACTTC
cdr3_aa: CSARRRDTYEQYF

v_call: TRBV7-6
d_call: TRBD1
j_call: TRBJ2-2
clone_size: many
cdr3_nt: TGTGCCAGCCGCCTTGGGACAGGATCGAACACCGGGGAGCTGTTTTTT
cdr3_aa: CASRLGTGSNTGELFF

v_call: TRBV27
d_call: -
j_call: TRBJ2-1
clone_size: few
cdr3_nt: TGTGCCAGCTATCGGGGCTACGCTAGGGATGAGCAGTTCTTC
cdr3_aa: CASYRGYARDEQFF

v_call: TRBV6-5
d_call: -
j_call: TRBJ2-2
clone_size: -
cdr3_nt: TGTGCCAGCAGTTACCTCGGCAGGGGTTTGAACACCGGGGAGCTGTTTTTT
cdr3_aa: CASSYLGRGLNTGELFF

v_call: TRBV7-2
d_call: TRBD2
j_call: TRBJ2-2
clone_size: few
cdr3_nt: TGTGCCAGCAGCTCTCACCCCGGGACTAGCGTTCCCGGGGAGCTGTTTTTT
cdr3_aa: CASSSHPGTSVPGELFF

v_call: TRBV18
d_call: -
j_call: TRBJ2-7
clone_size: few
cdr3_nt: TGTGCCAGCCAGACCGCGACAGAGAGTTACGAGCAGTACTTC
cdr3_aa: CASQTATESYEQYF

v_call: TRBV7-2
d_call: -
j_call: TRBJ2-5
clone_size: many
cdr3_nt: TGTGCCAGCAGCTTAATCGGGGCGGGCTCAGAAGAGACCCAGTACTTC
cdr3_aa: CASSLIGAGSEETQYF

v_call: TRBV11-2
d_call: -
j_call: TRBJ1-4
clone_size: many
cdr3_nt: TGTGCCAGCAGCTCTTTTACTAAGCACCTGGACAGATTTAAGGAAAAACTGTTTTTT
cdr3_aa: CASSSFTKHLDRFKEKLFF

v_call: TRBV20-1
d_call: TRBD1
j_call: TRBJ2-2
clone_size: once
cdr3_nt: TGCAGTGCTAGGGACAGGGTGGCCACCGGGGAGCTGTTTTTT
cdr3_aa: CSARDRVATGELFF

v_call: TRBV12-3/TRBV12-4
d_call: TRBD2
j_call: TRBJ2-2
clone_size: -
cdr3_nt: TGTGCCAGCAGTCTGGGCGGGACTAGCGGGAACACCGGGGAGCTGTTTTTT
cdr3_aa: CASSLGGTSGNTGELFF

v_call: TRBV5-4
d_call: TRBD2
j_call: TRBJ2-7
clone_size: many
cdr3_nt: TGTGCCAGCAGCCCCGGACTAGCGGGAGCGCCTCGTCCTTACGAGCAGTACTTC
cdr3_aa: CASSPGLAGAPRPYEQYF

v_call: TRBV7-2
d_call: -
j_call: TRBJ1-2
clone_size: few
cdr3_nt: TGTGCCAGCAGCCCCCACCAGGGTGGCGGCTACACCTTC
cdr3_aa: CASSPHQGGGYTF

v_call: TRBV27
d_call: -
j_call: TRBJ2-5
clone_size: many
cdr3_nt: TGTGCCAGCAGAGACATCCAAGAGACCCAGTACTTC
cdr3_aa: CASRDIQETQYF

v_call: TRBV24-1
d_call: -
j_call: TRBJ2-1
clone_size: -
cdr3_nt: TGTGCCACCAGTGATTTCCAGAATGAGCAGTTCTTC
cdr3_aa: CATSDFQNEQFF

v_call: TRBV2
d_call: TRBD2
j_call: TRBJ2-3
clone_size: -
cdr3_nt: TGTGCCAGCAGCCCTGGTGCTAGCGGCCCCACAGATACGCAGTATTTT
cdr3_aa: CASSPGASGPTDTQYF

v_call: TRBV7-9
d_call: -
j_call: TRBJ2-7
clone_size: many
cdr3_nt: TGTGCCAGCCGAGGACCGGACAGCTCCTACGAGCAGTACTTC
cdr3_aa: CASRGPDSSYEQYF

v_call: TRBV6-2/TRBV6-3
d_call: -
j_call: TRBJ2-1
clone_size: -
cdr3_nt: TGTGCCAGCAGTTCTACCCCCGCTGGGGGGGCCCCACTATACAATGAGCAGTTCTTC
cdr3_aa: CASSSTPAGGAPLYNEQFF

v_call: TRBV7-4
d_call: -
j_call: TRBJ1-5
clone_size: once
cdr3_nt: TGTGCCAGCAGCTTAGGGACACACAATCAGCCCCAGCATTTT
cdr3_aa: CASSLGTHNQPQHF

v_call: TRBV19
d_call: -
j_call: TRBJ1-2
clone_size: -
cdr3_nt: TGTGCCAGTAGTATATTTCCCTTGACCGGGAGGCGGCTCGGCTACACCTTC
cdr3_aa: CASSIFPLTGRRLGYTF

v_call: TRBV11-3
d_call: -
j_call: TRBJ2-5
clone_size: few
cdr3_nt: TGTGCCAGCAGCCATAGGGACGTGGAGACCCAGTACTTC
cdr3_aa: CASSHRDVETQYF

v_call: TRBV12-3/TRBV12-4
d_call: -
j_call: TRBJ2-6
clone_size: few
cdr3_nt: TGTGCCAGCACCGGCGGAAGCAGGAAATTTTACTCTGGGGCCAACGTCCTGACTTTC
cdr3_aa: CASTGGSRKFYSGANVLTF

v_call: TRBV12-3/TRBV12-4
d_call: -
j_call: TRBJ1-6
clone_size: once
cdr3_nt: TGTGCCAGCAGTTTACCGACGCGTGGTTCCATGGCCCTCCACTTT
cdr3_aa: CASSLPTRGSMALHF

v_call: TRBV7-9
d_call: TRBD1
j_call: TRBJ2-7
clone_size: few
cdr3_nt: TGTGCCAGCAGCTTAATCTCCGGACAGGGGGACTACGAGCAGTACTTC
cdr3_aa: CASSLISGQGDYEQYF

v_call: TRBV6-2/TRBV6-3
d_call: -
j_call: TRBJ1-1
clone_size: few
cdr3_nt: TGTGCCAGCAGTCCGCAGTGGGGGAATCCCCCTGAAGCTTTCTTT
cdr3_aa: CASSPQWGNPPEAFF